One TCR beta chain is described in this entry. Its cognate antigen is unknown. Other nucleotide sequences in the sample specify the same CDR3. The sample originates from a study of cytomegalovirus exposure and HLA in healthy donors. Findings and limits, study-wide: Earlier analysis yielded a pattern in which most TCR beta V segments were productive about 87% or about 30% of the time.

The PCR used 60 Vbeta and 13 Jbeta primers. The table came from immunoSEQ multiplex PCR; TCRdb's copy has only in-frame clones and leaves some out. The sample table sets out about 120,000 clones. Germline assignment: CDR1 SGHVS and CDR2 FQNEAQ. This CDR3 comprises 13 residues. V was pared by 2 bases and J by 6 bases, with 8 bases between. Sequencing used PBMCs. V gene TRBV7-8 combines with J gene TRBJ1-5, with D perhaps matching TRBD1 (5 bases). This receptor was taken from a man aged 18 to 30 in good health and CMV-seronegative. CDR3 DNA: TGTGCCAGCAGCTTACAGGGAGGTCAGCCCCAGCATTTT. Translation: CASSLQGGQPQHF.